The clone carrying this T cell receptor beta chain was seen more than once but under ten times. Unique molecular identifiers featured in how the TCRbeta library was prepared. TCRdb re-called the PCR reads with MiXCR, one entry per CDR3 protein. The table lists approximately 91,000 distinct CDR3 sequences, 7% to 10% of them singletons. The CDR3 sequence is 14 residues long. Trimming cost V 0 bases and J 8 bases, with 14 bases left between them. Germline lookup yields CDR1 SGHRS and CDR2 YFSETQ. The data are from a study of T-cell reconstitution after alpha-beta-depleted transplantation in children. V usage is TRBV5-1 and J usage is TRBJ1-1; D might be TRBD1 (5 bases). This sequence was found in a human donor who donated a stem cell graft to a child with congenital amegakaryocytic thrombocytopenia. The material sequenced was PBMCs from the stem cell graft donor, taken from the stem cell graft. The CDR3 sequence is CASSLGGTPAEAFF. In DNA form, the CDR3 reads TGCGCCAGCAGCTTGGGGGGGACTCCCGCGGAAGCTTTCTTT.